Listed below are T cell receptor beta chains from one sample, sequenced in a study of CD8 T cells in Susac syndrome. MiXCR, applied by TCRdb to the immunoSEQ multiplex PCR reads, yields one record per CDR3 protein. The sample consists of under 250,000 distinct CDR3 sequences, approximately 94% of them appearing once. Sequencing used CD4+ T cells from PBMCs. All receptors derive from a human donor with Susac syndrome. The CDR3 runs from the conserved cysteine through the conserved F or W. D genes are given only for firm matches. Clone size, where shown, is once, few, many, or a class for clones that have expanded.

CASKGQLLYGYTF	TGTGCCAGCAAGGGACAGCTCCTCTATGGCTACACCTTC	-	TRBV12-3/TRBV12-4	TRBJ1-2	TRBD1
CASSQDPLGRGLRTEAFF	TGTGCCAGCAGCCAAGATCCCCTAGGCAGGGGACTGCGGACTGAAGCTTTCTTT	-	TRBV3-1	TRBJ1-1	-
CASSRQGTGYEQYF	TGTGCCAGCAGTCGCCAGGGAACTGGTTACGAGCAGTACTTC	once	TRBV6-5	TRBJ2-7	-
CAWSATDTQYF	TGTGCCTGGAGTGCTACAGATACGCAGTATTTT	-	TRBV30	TRBJ2-3	-
CASSGSSGANVLTF	TGTGCCAGCTCAGGGTCATCTGGGGCCAACGTCCTGACTTTC	-	TRBV18	TRBJ2-6	-
CASSPTSLSGETQYF	TGTGCCAGCAGTCCGACGAGCCTGTCGGGTGAGACCCAGTACTTC	few	TRBV11-3	TRBJ2-5	-
CACTGGADTQYF	TGTGCCTGCACCGGGGGAGCAGATACGCAGTATTTT	-	TRBV30	TRBJ2-3	-
CATSPDSYNEQFF	TGTGCCACCAGTCCGGACAGCTACAATGAGCAGTTCTTC	-	TRBV24-1	TRBJ2-1	-
CASSRGWTVNTGELFF	TGTGCCAGCAGTCGGGGTTGGACAGTGAACACCGGGGAGCTGTTTTTT	-	TRBV6-1	TRBJ2-2	-
CASSPTDGYTF	TGTGCCAGCTCACCAACCGATGGCTACACCTTC	-	TRBV18	TRBJ1-2	-
CASSLTGQMNTEAFF	TGCGCCAGCAGCTTGACGGGACAAATGAACACTGAAGCTTTCTTT	-	TRBV5-1	TRBJ1-1	-
CASSQGHGDNEKLFF	TGCGCCAGCAGCCAAGGGCACGGAGATAATGAAAAACTGTTTTTT	few	TRBV4-1	TRBJ1-4	-
CASSKASTDTQYF	TGCGCCAGCAGCAAGGCTAGCACAGATACGCAGTATTTT	-	TRBV5-1	TRBJ2-3	-
CASSVERAPTEAFF	TGTGCCAGCAGCGTAGAGAGGGCCCCCACTGAAGCTTTCTTT	-	TRBV9	TRBJ1-1	-
CASSLKSDTEAFF	TGTGCCAGCAGTCTCAAATCAGACACTGAAGCTTTCTTT	-	TRBV12-3/TRBV12-4	TRBJ1-1	-
CASRLGTGVTGELFF	TGTGCCAGCAGGTTAGGGACAGGGGTGACCGGGGAGCTGTTTTTT	-	TRBV9	TRBJ2-2	TRBD1
CASSVVAQGRQYF	TGTGCCAGCAGCGTAGTCGCCCAGGGCAGGCAGTACTTC	-	TRBV9	TRBJ2-7	-
CASSYSPGERYEQYF	TGTGCCAGCAGTTACTCGCCAGGGGAAAGGTACGAGCAGTACTTC	-	TRBV6-6	TRBJ2-7	-
CASSQERGLDQPQHF	TGCGCCAGCAGCCAAGAACGGGGCCTGGATCAGCCCCAGCATTTT	-	TRBV4-3	TRBJ1-5	-
CALGQGYEQYF	TGTGCCCTAGGGCAGGGCTACGAGCAGTACTTC	once	TRBV6-5	TRBJ2-7	-
CSASFGGRNTEAFF	TGCAGTGCTAGCTTCGGGGGGCGTAACACTGAAGCTTTCTTT	-	TRBV20-1	TRBJ1-1	-
CSVPSTGTGSTNEKLFF	TGCAGCGTTCCCTCGACCGGGACAGGGTCAACTAATGAAAAACTGTTTTTT	-	TRBV29-1	TRBJ1-4	TRBD1
CSAMEGARGYTF	TGCAGTGCAATGGAGGGGGCAAGGGGCTACACCTTC	-	TRBV20-1	TRBJ1-2	TRBD1
CSAQTDLNTEAFF	TGCAGTGCCCAGACAGATCTGAACACTGAAGCTTTCTTT	-	TRBV20-1	TRBJ1-1	-
CASDGGTYQETQYF	TGTGCCAGCGATGGGGGGACGTACCAAGAGACCCAGTACTTC	-	TRBV2	TRBJ2-5	-
CAWGRSLRPDYGYTF	TGTGCCTGGGGGAGGTCACTACGGCCGGACTATGGCTACACCTTC	-	TRBV30	TRBJ1-2	-
CASSASPKGDYGYTF	TGTGCCAGCAGCGCCTCCCCGAAGGGGGACTATGGCTACACCTTC	-	TRBV9	TRBJ1-2	-
CSVEFGLEADNEQFF	TGCAGCGTTGAATTCGGACTAGAGGCCGACAATGAGCAGTTCTTC	-	TRBV29-1	TRBJ2-1	TRBD2
CASKTVPVGYTF	TGTGCCAGCAAGACAGTCCCTGTTGGCTACACCTTC	once	TRBV12-3/TRBV12-4	TRBJ1-2	-
CASSQDDRDRAQYF	TGTGCCAGCAGCCAAGATGACAGGGACCGGGCCCAGTACTTC	-	TRBV4-2	TRBJ2-5	TRBD1
CASSLGWDFQRNIQYF	TGTGCCAGCAGCTTAGGATGGGACTTCCAAAGGAACATTCAGTACTTC	-	TRBV7-2	TRBJ2-4	-
CASSQDPGTGFSNEKLFF	TGCGCCAGCAGCCAAGATCCCGGGACAGGGTTCTCTAATGAAAAACTGTTTTTT	-	TRBV4-3	TRBJ1-4	TRBD1
CSVEASDRGTDTQYF	TGCAGCGTTGAAGCCTCGGACAGAGGCACAGATACGCAGTATTTT	-	TRBV29-1	TRBJ2-3	-
CASSYTPGGSNTGELFF	TGTGCCAGCAGCTATACCCCTGGAGGGTCTAACACCGGGGAGCTGTTTTTT	-	TRBV12-3/TRBV12-4	TRBJ2-2	-
CASSLSGGLYEQYF	TGTGCCAGCAGCTTGAGCGGGGGCCTCTACGAGCAGTACTTC	-	TRBV7-2	TRBJ2-7	TRBD2
CASSQRDVGNTIYF	TGTGCCAGCAGCCAAAGGGACGTCGGAAACACCATATATTTT	-	TRBV7-2	TRBJ1-3	-